These 24 T cell receptor beta chains were sequenced from one sample in a study of Graves' ophthalmopathy and Graves' hyperthyroidism. Amplification of the TCR beta CDR3 regions used RNA transcripts (as template). RT-PCR in the first round used HTBI primers; a second-round multiplex PCR followed. TCRdb reprocessed the multiplex PCR reads with MiXCR, giving one entry per CDR3 protein. The table lists just over 400,000 distinct CDR3 sequences, about 21% of them singletons. Sequencing was performed on peripheral blood. The receptors were sampled from a woman between 18 and 29 years old with stable Graves' hyperthyroidism.

Only a few counts were recorded for this clonotype. In DNA, the CDR3 is TGTGCCAGCAGACCGGGGGACGAGGGTGAGCAGTACTTC. This encodes CASRPGDEGEQYF. V usage is TRBV12-3 or TRBV12-4 and J usage is TRBJ2-7, with D tentatively TRBD2 (6 bases). This CDR3 is built from 13 residues. V lost 6 bases to trimming and J lost 7 bases, with 16 bases between them.

In this sample, this clonotype turned up many times. The chain combines TRBV7-3 with TRBJ1-1; a weak D match, TRBD1 (6 bases). The CDR3 runs 17 residues. CDR1 and CDR2 from the germline V gene are SGHTA and FQGTGA. Trimming shortened V by 2 bases and J by 2 bases, and 18 bases separated the two germline ends. The chain's CDR3 is CASSLSQQGHLNTEAFF. The CDR3 DNA sequence: TGTGCCAGCAGCTTATCCCAACAGGGCCATCTTAACACTGAAGCTTTCTTT.

In its sample, this clonotype was seen many times. This chain joins TRBV20-1 and TRBJ2-5, with D perhaps matching TRBD1 or TRBD2 (5 bases each). The CDR3 is 13 residues long. Trimming left V 3 bases short and J 4 bases short, with 12 bases between. Germline V lookup: CDR1 DFQATT, CDR2 SNEGSKA (reference sequence). The CDR3 loop reads CSASGTLVETQYF. CDR3 sequence (DNA): TGCAGTGCTAGCGGGACCCTTGTAGAGACCCAGTACTTC.

The chain has TRBV30 and TRBJ1-5; D uncertain. V lost 0 bases to trimming and J lost 7 bases, with 10 bases between them. CDR3 size: 13 residues. Germline values: CDR1 GTSNPN, CDR2 SVGIG (reference sequence). The CDR3 DNA reads as TGTGCCTGGAGTGTGTCTCTGCTCCAGCCCCAGCATTTT. Encoded protein: CAWSVSLLQPQHF.

This clonotype was counted many times. This chain uses TRBV12-3 or TRBV12-4 with TRBJ2-7, with D maybe TRBD2 (5 bases). The germline V and J ends were trimmed by 6 bases and 2 bases, with 11 bases remaining between them. The length of the CDR3 is 13 residues. The CDR3 nucleotides read TGTGCCAGCAGACCCGACGGGACCTACGAGCAGTACTTC. Translated, it gives CASRPDGTYEQYF.

This chain uses TRBV6-1 with TRBJ2-5; 8 positions agree with TRBD2. This CDR3 spans 13 amino acids. Looked up from germline, CDR1 is MNHNS and CDR2 is SASEGT. The J segment lost 5 bases and the V segment lost 6 bases, leaving 5 bases of the junction unmatched. CDR3 residues: CASSGLASETQYF. The CDR3 DNA reads as TGTGCCAGCAGCGGACTAGCCAGTGAGACCCAGTACTTC.

This clonotype occurred many times. The chain couples TRBV12-3 or TRBV12-4 to TRBJ2-7, with D possibly matching TRBD2 (6 bases). The CDR3 loop spans 16 amino acids. The V and J ends lost 1 base and 1 base respectively, with 14 bases between them. CDR3 in DNA: TGTGCCAGCAGTTTAGGGTGGAGCGGGCGGTCCTACGAGCAGTACTTC. Amino acid sequence: CASSLGWSGRSYEQYF.

This clonotype was counted ten times or more. In DNA form, the CDR3 reads TGTGCCAGCAGTTACCCGGGAAAGGAGACCCAGTACTTC. Protein product: CASSYPGKETQYF. The V call is TRBV6-2 or TRBV6-3, the J call TRBJ2-5; tentative D call: TRBD2 (5 bases). CDR1 is MNHEY and CDR2 is SVGEGT in the germline V gene. Trimming stripped 2 bases from V and 5 bases from J, with 9 bases between. The CDR3 length is 13 residues.

V is TRBV6-4 and J is TRBJ1-1; a possible D gene is TRBD1 (6 bases). The ends were cut back, 6 bases at V and 1 base at J, with 18 bases in the middle. The germline V gene has CDR1 MRHNA and CDR2 SNTAGT. CDR3 length: 16 residues. Written as DNA, the CDR3 is TGTGCCAGCAGCCAGCGGGGGGGCGAGGGGAACACTGAAGCTTTCTTT. Translation gives CASSQRGGEGNTEAFF.

The sample holds many counts of this clonotype. This chain joins TRBV7-8 and TRBJ1-6, with 10 bases matching TRBD1. Trimming cost V 5 bases and J 10 bases; bases outside gene matches: 5. The CDR3 is made up of 14 amino acids. CDR1 is SGHVS and CDR2 is FQNEAQ in the germline V gene. CDR3: CASSIGQGESPLHF. Here the CDR3 DNA reads TGTGCCAGCAGCATCGGACAGGGGGAGTCACCCCTCCACTTT. The complete variable domain, with remaining parts taken from reference TRBV7-8 and TRBJ1-6, reads GAGVSQSPRYKVAKRGQDVALRCDPISGHVSLFWYQQALGQGPEFLTYFQNEAQLDKSGLPSDRFFAERPEGSVSTLKIQRTQQEDSAVYLCASSIGQGESPLHFGNGTRLTVT.

This clonotype has only a few counts. The chain couples TRBV30 to TRBJ2-5; 7 nucleotides line up with TRBD1. This CDR3 is built from 13 residues. Germline-derived CDR1 and CDR2 are GTSNPN and SVGIG (reference sequence). With 0 bases clipped from V and 5 bases from J, the junction kept 3 bases outside the gene matches. In nucleotides, the CDR3 is TGTGCCTGGAGTGTAGACAGGGTGGAGACCCAGTACTTC. This codes for CAWSVDRVETQYF.

The sample holds many counts of this clonotype. A much larger clonotype is one base distant, so this may be a read error. The chain carries TRBV27 and TRBJ2-7; TRBD1 matches at 7 bases. From germline, CDR1 is MNHEY and CDR2 SMNVEV (reference sequence). With 5 bases clipped from V and 2 bases from J, the junction kept 3 bases outside the gene matches. The CDR3 totals 13 residues. CDR3 bases: TGTGCCAGCAGTGATCAGGGGGCCTACGAGCAGTACTTC. Translation: CASSDQGAYEQYF.

This clonotype has ten or more counts. This sequence joins TRBV4-3 and TRBJ2-2; D gene ambiguous. Germline assignment: CDR1 LGHNA and CDR2 YSLEER. V lost 8 bases and J lost 6, with 7 bases in between. The CDR3 is 11 residues long. CDR3 coding DNA: TGCGCCAGCTACCCCGCCGGGGAGCTGTTTTTT. The encoded protein is CASYPAGELFF.

The rearrangement joins TRBV28 to TRBJ1-2; D call uncertain. This CDR3 contains 15 residues. Trimming took off 6 bases at V and 4 bases at J, with 18 bases between the two ends. The germline gives CDR1 MDHEN, CDR2 SYDVKM. The CDR3 protein is CASSHGTLRTYGYTF. CDR3 in DNA: TGTGCCAGCAGCCACGGAACCCTAAGGACCTATGGCTACACCTTC.

In this sample, this clonotype turned up many times. The chain couples TRBV10-3 to TRBJ1-1; no clear D. Germline CDR1 is ENHRY and CDR2 is SYGVKD. The V and J ends lost 2 bases and 0 bases respectively, with 10 bases between them. The length of the CDR3 is 15 residues. The CDR3 loop is CAISEGRNMNTEAFF. The CDR3 DNA follows: TGTGCCATCAGTGAGGGTAGGAACATGAACACTGAAGCTTTCTTT.

Many counts were recorded for this clonotype. The chain is built from TRBV6-5 and TRBJ2-2; D is uncertain. Germline V gene lookup returns CDR1 MNHEY and CDR2 SVGAGI. V lost 2 bases to trimming and J lost 2 bases, with 6 bases between them. This CDR3 region has 14 residues. The CDR3 protein is CASSYVRNTGELFF. CDR3 bases: TGTGCCAGCAGTTACGTGCGTAACACCGGGGAGCTGTTTTTT.

This clonotype came up many times. The chain links TRBV6-5 to TRBJ2-7; tentative D call: TRBD1 (6 bases). CDR1 is MNHEY, CDR2 SVGAGI, per germline. The V end was cut by 4 bases, the J end by 2 bases, with 9 bases between. The CDR3 consists of 13 residues. CDR3 sequence (DNA): TGTGCCAGCAGTTCGGACAGAACCTACGAGCAGTACTTC. Protein: CASSSDRTYEQYF.

This clonotype has a handful of counts. This could be a read error, since a much larger clone is one nucleotide away. The chain carries TRBV29-1 and TRBJ2-5, with 8 bases lining up with TRBD2. Trimming removed 8 bases from V and 3 bases from J; junction bases left unmatched: 14. CDR1 and CDR2 from the germline V gene are SQVTM and ANQGSEA. This CDR3 spans 15 amino acids. CDR3 region: CSFPEAGRGKETQYF. The CDR3 DNA follows: TGCAGCTTCCCGGAGGCCGGGAGGGGCAAAGAGACCCAGTACTTC.

The chain has TRBV2 and TRBJ1-1; D possibly corresponds to TRBD1 (6 bases). Germline loops: CDR1 SNHLY, CDR2 FYNNEI. CDR3 length equals 18 residues. V lost 1 base and J lost 4, with 22 bases in between. The CDR3 DNA sequence: TGTGCCAGCAGTGAAGGGTCATCGCGCCATCTAGGGGGCACTGAAGCTTTCTTT. It yields the protein CASSEGSSRHLGGTEAFF.

This clonotype was seen at least ten times. This chain links TRBV6-5 with TRBJ2-7; TRBD2 might be the D (6 bases). V lost 0 bases, J lost 1 base, and 10 bases lay in between. The CDR3 runs to 15 residues. The germline CDR1 and CDR2 sequences are MNHEY and SVGAGI. CDR3 residues: CASSYSQRASYEQYF. CDR3 in DNA: TGTGCCAGCAGTTACTCCCAGCGGGCATCCTACGAGCAGTACTTC.

This clonotype was recorded many times. The gene calls are TRBV20-1 and TRBJ2-5; 8 nucleotides line up with TRBD1. V lost 6 bases, J lost 7 bases, and 10 bases stayed unmatched. CDR1 is DFQATT, CDR2 SNEGSKA, per germline (reference sequence). CDR3 length equals 13 residues. The CDR3 region has the DNA TGCAGTGCCAACGACAGGGGCTGGAGGACCCAGTACTTC. Its translation is CSANDRGWRTQYF.

This clonotype was seen only a few times. J is TRBJ2-5 and V is TRBV30; 10 bases are a match to TRBD2. The junction had 9 bases not matched to a gene; V was cut back by 6 bases and J by 2 bases. CDR1 is GTSNPN, CDR2 SVGIG, per germline (reference sequence). The CDR3 has 15 amino acids. CDR3 sequence (DNA): TGTGCCTGCGAATCGGGACTAGCGCTACAAGAGACCCAGTACTTC. It codes for CACESGLALQETQYF. The full variable domain, rest sourced from reference TRBV30 and TRBJ2-5, is SQTIHQWPATLVQPVGSPLSLECTVEGTSNPNLYWYRQAAGRGLQLLFYSVGIGQISSEVPQNLSASRPQDRQFILSSKKLLLSDSGFYLCACESGLALQETQYFGPGTRLLVL.

Points on this clonotype: A much larger clone differs from this one at a single base, so this may be a read error. The chain recombines TRBV28 with TRBJ2-2, with TRBD2 matching 9 bases. Germline V lookup: CDR1 MDHEN, CDR2 SYDVKM. The CDR3 contains 15 residues. The CDR3 reads CASSWGGRAPGELCF. The CDR3 DNA is TGTGCCAGCAGTTGGGGCGGGAGGGCCCCCGGGGAGCTGTGTTTT.

This clonotype was recorded at least ten times. The chain is built from TRBV9 and TRBJ1-3; TRBD1 matches 7 bases. Per the germline V gene, CDR1 is SGDLS and CDR2 is YYNGEE. CDR3 length equals 14 residues. V gave up 2 bases and J gave up 4 bases; unmatched junction bases: 3. CDR3 region: CASSVQGGGNTIYF. The DNA of the CDR3 is TGTGCCAGCAGCGTCCAGGGGGGAGGAAACACCATATATTTT.